One and the same sample provided the 24 T cell receptor beta chains below, sequenced in a study of blood T cell repertoires in COVID-19 (dated by TCRdb to 2018 to 2020). Library preparation used the immunoSEQ multiplex PCR assay. The source is immuneACCESS, and TCRdb retained only in-frame sequences with V and J called. Part of the clones is not carried over; for the studies checked, unresolved V genes explain less than half of this, and the remainder is unexplained. This sample comprises about 150,000 clones, about 88% of them detected only once. The ten largest make up around 7.1% of the sample. Material: PBMCs or T cells enriched from blood (not recorded which). The receptors originated from a man aged 50 or older who had recovered from COVID-19.

This clone was counted once. V is TRBV11-3 and J is TRBJ1-4; the D is unclear. In germline, CDR1 is SGHNT, CDR2 YENEEA. The V gene lost 3 bases and the J gene lost 0 bases, with 5 bases spanning the gap. This CDR3 region has 14 residues. The CDR3: CASSLPATNEKLFF. For the CDR3, the DNA is TGTGCCAGCAGCTTGCCAGCAACTAATGAAAAACTGTTTTTT.

This chain joins TRBV21-1 and TRBJ1-6; the table's TRBD1 call for D was not verified on the DNA. TRBV21-1 is deemed a pseudogene. This CDR3 has 19 residues. The CDR3 nucleotides are TGTGCCAGCAGCCAAAGAAGGGGGACGTTGAGCTCCTATAATTCACCCCTCCACTTT. It translates to CASSQRRGTLSSYNSPLHF.

V and J are TRBV7-9 and TRBJ1-5; 7 bases match TRBD1. The CDR3 has 14 amino acids. CDR1 and CDR2 from the germline V gene are SEHNR and FQNEAQ (reference sequence). Losses at the gene ends were 5 bases for V and 1 base for J; bases not matched to a gene: 2. The CDR3: CASSPTGSNQPQHF. The CDR3 bases are TGTGCCAGCAGCCCGACAGGGAGCAATCAGCCCCAGCATTTT.

The chain employs TRBV7-2 and TRBJ2-3; D remains ambiguous. The CDR3 sequence is 15 residues long. Germline CDR1 is SGHTA and CDR2 is FQGNSA. Between the trimmed V and J ends, which lost 2 bases and 3 bases, there was a span of 12 bases. CDR3 sequence (DNA): TGTGCCAGCAGCTTAAGCCCCCTACTAACAGATACGCAGTATTTT. Translation gives CASSLSPLLTDTQYF. The full variable domain, with the rest looked up from reference TRBV7-2 and TRBJ2-3, is GAGVSQSPSNKVTEKGKDVELRCDPISGHTALYWYRQSLGQGLEFLIYFQGNSAPDKSGLPSDRFSAERTGGSVSTLTIQRTQQEDSAVYLCASSLSPLLTDTQYFGPGTRLTVL.

This clone has more than one count but fewer than ten. This CDR3 is also generated by other DNA sequences in the sample. V gene TRBV5-4 combines with J gene TRBJ1-2; possible D gene TRBD1, 5 bases. Germline V gene lookup returns CDR1 SGHNT and CDR2 YYREEE (reference sequence). Between the trimmed V and J ends, which lost 4 bases and 4 bases, there was a span of 8 bases. This CDR3 comprises 12 residues. The DNA of the CDR3 is TGTGCCAGCAGCCTCGACAGCTATGGCTACACCTTC. It encodes CASSLDSYGYTF.

This chain uses TRBV10-3 with TRBJ2-2, with D perhaps matching TRBD1 (6 bases). The CDR3 has 17 amino acids. Looked up from germline, CDR1 is ENHRY and CDR2 is SYGVKD. Trimming pared 5 bases from V and 0 bases from J, leaving 16 bases between. CDR3: CAISTNREIANTGELFF. In nucleotides, the CDR3 is TGTGCCATCAGTACCAACAGGGAGATCGCGAACACCGGGGAGCTGTTTTTT.

This clone was recorded only once. The V and J genes are TRBV7-7 and TRBJ2-1; 7 bases line up with TRBD1. Losses at the gene ends were 3 bases for V and 4 bases for J; bases not matched to a gene: 6. The CDR3 runs to 15 residues. The V gene's germline CDR1 is SSHAT and CDR2 FNYEAQ (reference sequence). Here the CDR3 DNA reads TGTGCCAGCAGCTTCGAGGGGGCGAGGTACAATGAGCAGTTCTTC. Encoded protein: CASSFEGARYNEQFF.

This rearrangement joins TRBV9 to TRBJ1-1, with TRBD1 matching over 8 bases. Germline assignment: CDR1 SGDLS and CDR2 YYNGEE. J lost 6 bases, V lost 4 bases, and 11 bases had no gene match. The CDR3 sequence is 15 residues long. CDR3 residues: CASSPPRTGSSEAFF. CDR3 nucleotides: TGTGCCAGCAGCCCCCCAAGGACAGGGAGCTCTGAAGCTTTCTTT.

CDR3 nucleotides: TGTGCCAAACAAATACAGGGAGTGAACACTGAAGCTTTCTTT. It translates to CAKQIQGVNTEAFF. V usage is TRBV2 and J usage is TRBJ1-1, with D possibly matching TRBD1 (6 bases). CDR1 is SNHLY and CDR2 is FYNNEI in the germline V gene. CDR3 length: 14 residues. V lost 10 bases to trimming and J lost 0 bases, with 15 bases between them.

V and J are TRBV11-3 and TRBJ2-4, with a tentative D call TRBD2 (6 bases). Between the trimmed V and J ends, which lost 4 bases and 0 bases, there was a span of 7 bases. The CDR3 has 14 residues. In germline, CDR1 is SGHNT, CDR2 YENEEA. The CDR3 DNA follows: TGTGCCAGCAGCTGGGAGGTAGCCAAAAACATTCAGTACTTC. Translated: CASSWEVAKNIQYF.

The chain combines TRBV19 with TRBJ1-2; the match to TRBD1 covers 9 bases. Germline V CDR1 and CDR2: LNHDA, SQIVND (reference sequence). The CDR3 covers 14 residues. With V trimmed by 8 bases and J by 7 bases, 11 bases remained unmatched. This CDR3 is CASRSPGTGFGYTF. Written as DNA, the CDR3 is TGTGCCAGTCGAAGTCCCGGGACAGGGTTTGGCTACACCTTC.

This rearrangement joins TRBV6-2 or TRBV6-3 to TRBJ2-5; 8 nucleotides align to TRBD1. V shed 5 bases, J shed 5 bases, and the junction held 10 bases outside the gene matches. The CDR3 is made up of 15 amino acids. Germline V CDR1 and CDR2: MNHEY, SVGEGT. Written as DNA, the CDR3 is TGTGCCAGCAGTCGTCCCGGGACAGGACAGGAGACCCAGTACTTC. Protein: CASSRPGTGQETQYF.

V and J are TRBV7-6 and TRBJ1-6; 12 bases map to TRBD1. The CDR3 covers 14 residues. The V gene end was trimmed by 7 bases and the J gene end by 9 bases; junction bases not matched to a gene: 4. Germline assignment: CDR1 SGHVS and CDR2 FNYEAQ. The CDR3 region has the DNA TGTGCCAGCACCCGGGACAGGGGGCGTTCACCCCTCCACTTT. Residues: CASTRDRGRSPLHF. Complete variable domain (other parts from reference TRBV7-6 and TRBJ1-6): GAGVSQSPRYKVTKRGQDVALRCDPISGHVSLYWYRQALGQGPEFLTYFNYEAQQDKSGLPNDRFSAERPEGSISTLTIQRTEQRDSAMYRCASTRDRGRSPLHFGNGTRLTVT.

CDR3 residues: CASSLDRGGSYNSPLHF. The CDR3 DNA follows: TGTGCCAGCTCACTCGACAGGGGGGGCTCCTATAATTCACCCCTCCACTTT. The chain uses TRBV18 and TRBJ1-6, with 9 bases lining up with TRBD1. The length of the CDR3 is 17 residues. Germline-derived CDR1 and CDR2 are KGHSH and LQKENI. Trimming took 4 bases from V and 0 from J; bases not matched to a gene: 4.

V and J are TRBV4-2 and TRBJ2-2; 11 bases are shared with TRBD1. From germline, CDR1 is LGHNA and CDR2 YNFKEQ. V dropped 7 bases and J dropped 0; count of bases not matched to a gene: 10. The CDR3 is made up of 18 amino acids. The CDR3 DNA reads TGTGCCAGCACCCGGGACAGGGGGTATGACGCGAACACCGGGGAGCTGTTTTTT. Translated, it gives CASTRDRGYDANTGELFF.

The CDR3, as DNA: TGTGCCAGCAGCTTAGAACTGACCTACGAGCAGTACTTC. Translating it yields CASSLELTYEQYF. The chain recombines TRBV7-2 with TRBJ2-7; D is unresolved. V lost 1 base to trimming and J lost 2 bases, with 6 bases between them. The CDR3 loop spans 13 amino acids. CDR1 is SGHTA and CDR2 is FQGNSA in the germline V gene.

The genes are TRBV7-2 and TRBJ2-3, with 7 bases fitting TRBD2. This CDR3 region has 13 residues. V was clipped by 8 bases and J by 0 bases; unmatched bases: 2. Germline values: CDR1 SGHTA, CDR2 FQGNSA. The CDR3 DNA sequence: TGTGCCAGCCGACTAGCCAGCACAGATACGCAGTATTTT. Its translation is CASRLASTDTQYF.

The V gene is TRBV5-4, the J gene TRBJ1-1; 8 nucleotides line up with TRBD1. The CDR3 sequence is 14 residues long. Germline CDR1 is SGHNT and CDR2 is YYREEE (reference sequence). J gave up 0 bases and V 4 bases, and 2 bases lay outside the gene matches. The CDR3: CASSRTGMNTEAFF. The DNA of the CDR3 is TGTGCCAGCAGCCGGACAGGGATGAACACTGAAGCTTTCTTT.

The chain carries TRBV7-9 and TRBJ2-5; D unclear. V was cut by 3 bases and J by 2 bases, with 13 bases left in between. Germline CDR1 reads SEHNR; CDR2 reads FQNEAQ (reference sequence). This CDR3 is built from 15 residues. This CDR3 reads CASSFGRVQQETQYF. The CDR3 DNA reads TGTGCCAGCAGCTTTGGTCGTGTACAGCAAGAGACCCAGTACTTC.

J is TRBJ1-1 and V is TRBV11-2; unclear D gene. CDR1 is SGHAT, CDR2 FQNNGV, per germline. V lost 1 base and J lost 2, with 8 bases in between. The CDR3 has 14 amino acids. The CDR3 loop reads CASSLAEGNTEAFF. The CDR3, as DNA: TGTGCCAGCAGCTTAGCAGAGGGTAACACTGAAGCTTTCTTT. Drawing the rest from reference TRBV11-2 and TRBJ1-1, the complete variable domain is EAGVAQSPRYKIIEKRQSVAFWCNPISGHATLYWYQQILGQGPKLLIQFQNNGVVDDSQLPKDRFSAERLKGVDSTLKIQPAKLEDSAVYLCASSLAEGNTEAFFGQGTRLTVV.

The gene calls are TRBV12-3 or TRBV12-4 and TRBJ2-5, with unresolved D. Deletions cut 5 bases from V and 7 bases from J, with 11 bases between. This CDR3 region has 12 residues. CDR3 sequence: CASSPNRVTQYF. The CDR3 nucleotides are TGTGCCAGCAGTCCCAACCGAGTGACCCAGTACTTC.

This sequence joins TRBV5-4 and TRBJ1-2; TRBD1 matches 8 bases. The length of the CDR3 is 14 residues. Germline CDR1 SGHNT, CDR2 YYREEE (reference sequence). Trimming at V came to 5 bases and at J to 4 bases, leaving 7 bases not matched to a gene. The CDR3: CASRLGQGGYGYTF. In DNA form, the CDR3 reads TGTGCCAGCAGACTCGGACAGGGCGGCTATGGCTACACCTTC.

CDR3 DNA: TGTGCTAGTGGTCCGCGGGACGTAGGTGAGCAGTTCTTC. Protein: CASGPRDVGEQFF. The gene calls are TRBV12-5 and TRBJ2-1, with TRBD2 as a possible D gene (6 bases). V lost 5 bases, J lost 9 bases, and 14 bases lay in between. Germline V lookup: CDR1 LGHNT, CDR2 FRNRAP. The CDR3 contains 13 residues. The full variable domain, rest sourced from reference TRBV12-5 and TRBJ2-1, is DARVTQTPRHKVTEMGQEVTMRCQPILGHNTVFWYRQTMMQGLELLAYFRNRAPLDDSGMPKDRFSAEMPDATLATLKIQPSEPRDSAVYFCASGPRDVGEQFFGPGTRLTVL.

V is TRBV3-1 (or the pseudogene TRBV3-2) and J is TRBJ2-7, with TRBD1 identical over 8 bases. The CDR3 contains 15 residues. Trimming took 3 bases from V and 2 from J; bases not matched to a gene: 6. Germline V gene sequence: CDR1 LGHDT, CDR2 YNNKEL (reference sequence). The chain's CDR3 is CASSQTGTGPYEQYF. The CDR3 bases are TGTGCCAGCAGCCAGACGGGGACAGGCCCCTACGAGCAGTACTTC.